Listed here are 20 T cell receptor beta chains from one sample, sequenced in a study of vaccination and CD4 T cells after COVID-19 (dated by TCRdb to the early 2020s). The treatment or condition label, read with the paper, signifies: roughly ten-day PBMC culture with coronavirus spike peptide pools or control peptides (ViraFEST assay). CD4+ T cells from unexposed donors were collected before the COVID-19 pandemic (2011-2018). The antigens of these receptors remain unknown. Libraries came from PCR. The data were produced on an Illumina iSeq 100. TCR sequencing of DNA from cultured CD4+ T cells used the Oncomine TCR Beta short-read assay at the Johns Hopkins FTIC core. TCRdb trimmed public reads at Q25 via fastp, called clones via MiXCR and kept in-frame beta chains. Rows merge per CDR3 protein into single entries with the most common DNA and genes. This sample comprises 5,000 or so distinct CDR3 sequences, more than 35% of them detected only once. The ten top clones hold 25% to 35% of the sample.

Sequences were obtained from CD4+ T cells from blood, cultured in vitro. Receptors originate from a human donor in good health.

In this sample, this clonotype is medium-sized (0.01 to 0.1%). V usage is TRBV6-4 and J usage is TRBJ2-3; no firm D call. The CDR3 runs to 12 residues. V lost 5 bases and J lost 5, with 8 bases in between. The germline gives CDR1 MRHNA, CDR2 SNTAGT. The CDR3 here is CASSPTGDTQYF. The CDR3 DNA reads TGTGCCAGCAGTCCCACGGGAGATACGCAGTATTTT.

The CDR3 loop reads CASSQDRADEQYF. CDR3 nucleotides: TGTGCCAGCTCCCAGGACAGGGCAGACGAGCAGTACTTC. This sequence joins TRBV18 and TRBJ2-7; 8 bases map to TRBD1. V trimming: 6 bases; J trimming: 5 bases; junction bases outside the gene matches: 6. From germline, CDR1 is KGHSH and CDR2 LQKENI. The CDR3 is made up of 13 amino acids.

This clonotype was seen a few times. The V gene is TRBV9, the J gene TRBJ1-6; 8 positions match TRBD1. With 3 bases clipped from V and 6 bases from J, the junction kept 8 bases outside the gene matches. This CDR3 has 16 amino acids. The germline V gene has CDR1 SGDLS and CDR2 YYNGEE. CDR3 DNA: TGTGCCAGCAGCGCTACGCAGGGGGCTGGTAATTCACCCCTCCACTTT. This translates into CASSATQGAGNSPLHF.

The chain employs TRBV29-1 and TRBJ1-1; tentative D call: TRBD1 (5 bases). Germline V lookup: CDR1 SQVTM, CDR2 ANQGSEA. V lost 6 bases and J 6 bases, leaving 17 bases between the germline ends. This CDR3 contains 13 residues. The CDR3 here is CSVQPDNRAEAFF. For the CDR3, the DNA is TGCAGCGTCCAGCCGGACAATAGGGCTGAAGCTTTCTTT.

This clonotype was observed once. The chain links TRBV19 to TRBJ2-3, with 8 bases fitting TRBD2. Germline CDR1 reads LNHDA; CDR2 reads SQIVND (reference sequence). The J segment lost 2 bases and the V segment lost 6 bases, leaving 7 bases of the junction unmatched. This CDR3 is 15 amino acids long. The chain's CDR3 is CASSLRTSNTDTQYF. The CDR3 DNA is TGTGCCAGTAGCCTAAGGACTAGCAACACAGATACGCAGTATTTT.

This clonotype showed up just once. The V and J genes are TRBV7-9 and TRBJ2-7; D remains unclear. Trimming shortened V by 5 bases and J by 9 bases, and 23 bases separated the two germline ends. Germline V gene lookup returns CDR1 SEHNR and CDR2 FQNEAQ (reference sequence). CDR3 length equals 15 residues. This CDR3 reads CASSPHGTTKTGQYF. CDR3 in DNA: TGTGCCAGCAGCCCCCATGGAACAACCAAAACGGGGCAGTACTTC. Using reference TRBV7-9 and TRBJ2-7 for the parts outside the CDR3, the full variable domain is DTGVSQNPRHKITKRGQNVTFRCDPISEHNRLYWYRQTLGQGPEFLTYFQNEAQLEKSRLLSDRFSAERPKGSFSTLEIQRTEQGDSAMYLCASSPHGTTKTGQYFGPGTRLTVT.

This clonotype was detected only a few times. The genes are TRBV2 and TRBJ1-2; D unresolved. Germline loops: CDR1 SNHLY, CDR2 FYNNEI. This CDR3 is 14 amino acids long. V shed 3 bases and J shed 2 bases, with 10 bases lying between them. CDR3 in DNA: TGTGCCAGCAGTGAGTCTATGGTAAACTATGGCTACACCTTC. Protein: CASSESMVNYGYTF. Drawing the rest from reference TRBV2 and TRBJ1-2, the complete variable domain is EPEVTQTPSHQVTQMGQEVILRCVPISNHLYFYWYRQILGQKVEFLVSFYNNEISEKSEIFDDQFSVERPDGSNFTLKIRSTKLEDSAMYFCASSESMVNYGYTFGSGTRLTVV.

The CDR3 here is CASSGTGGRGGYTF. The CDR3 DNA reads TGTGCCAGCAGCGGGACAGGGGGTCGGGGTGGCTACACCTTC. The V gene is TRBV27, the J gene TRBJ1-2; 11 bases align to TRBD1. Trimming took 6 bases from V and 7 from J; bases not matched to a gene: 7. The CDR3 is 14 residues long. Germline CDR1 MNHEY, CDR2 SMNVEV (reference sequence).

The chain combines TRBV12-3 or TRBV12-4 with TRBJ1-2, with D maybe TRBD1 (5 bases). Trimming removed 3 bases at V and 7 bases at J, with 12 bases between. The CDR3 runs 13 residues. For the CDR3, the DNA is TGTGCCAGCAGTTTGCCAGGGCAAAGTGGCTACACCTTC. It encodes CASSLPGQSGYTF.

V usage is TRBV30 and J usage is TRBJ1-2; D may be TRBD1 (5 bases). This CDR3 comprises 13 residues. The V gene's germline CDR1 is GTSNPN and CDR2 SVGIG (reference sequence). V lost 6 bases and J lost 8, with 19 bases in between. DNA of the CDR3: TGTGCCTGCACCCTCGACAGTCCCTCGGGCTACACCTTC. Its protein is CACTLDSPSGYTF.

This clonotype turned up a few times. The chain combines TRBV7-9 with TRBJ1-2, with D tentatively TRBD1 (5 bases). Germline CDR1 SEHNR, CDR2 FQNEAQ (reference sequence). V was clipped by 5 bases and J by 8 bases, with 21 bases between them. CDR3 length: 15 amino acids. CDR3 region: CASSLQSGTKAGYTF. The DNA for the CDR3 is TGTGCCAGCAGCCTACAATCCGGGACCAAGGCGGGCTACACCTTC.

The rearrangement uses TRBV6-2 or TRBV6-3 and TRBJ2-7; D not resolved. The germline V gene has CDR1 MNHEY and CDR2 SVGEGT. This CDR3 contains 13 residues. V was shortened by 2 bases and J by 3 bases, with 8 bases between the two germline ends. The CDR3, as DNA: TGTGCCAGCAGTTACCCGGATATCTACGAGCAGTACTTC. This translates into CASSYPDIYEQYF.

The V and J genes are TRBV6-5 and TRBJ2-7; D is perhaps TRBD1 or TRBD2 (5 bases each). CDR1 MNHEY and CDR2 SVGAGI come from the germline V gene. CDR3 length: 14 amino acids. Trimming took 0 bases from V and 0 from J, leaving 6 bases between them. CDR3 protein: CASSYSGTSYEQYF. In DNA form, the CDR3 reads TGTGCCAGCAGTTACTCCGGGACCTCCTACGAGCAGTACTTC.

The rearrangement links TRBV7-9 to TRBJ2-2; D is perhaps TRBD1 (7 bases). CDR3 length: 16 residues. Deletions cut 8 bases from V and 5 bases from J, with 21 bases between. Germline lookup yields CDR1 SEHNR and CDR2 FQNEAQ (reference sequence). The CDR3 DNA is TGTGCCAGCGGAAGCAGGGGGGCGGTCTTGACCGGGGAGCTGTTTTTT. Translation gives CASGSRGAVLTGELFF.

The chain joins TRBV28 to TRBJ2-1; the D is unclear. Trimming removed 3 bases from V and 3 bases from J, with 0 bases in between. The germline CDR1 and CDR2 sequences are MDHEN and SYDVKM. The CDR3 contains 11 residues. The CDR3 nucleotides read TGTGCCAGCAGTTTCTACAATGAGCAGTTCTTC. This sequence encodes CASSFYNEQFF.

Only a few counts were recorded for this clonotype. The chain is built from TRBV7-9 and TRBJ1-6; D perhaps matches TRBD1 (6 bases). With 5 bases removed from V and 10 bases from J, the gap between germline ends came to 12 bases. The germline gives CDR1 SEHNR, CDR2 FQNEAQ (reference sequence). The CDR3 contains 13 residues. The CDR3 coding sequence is TGTGCCAGCAGCGATACAGGGAAATCACCCCTCCACTTT. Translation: CASSDTGKSPLHF.

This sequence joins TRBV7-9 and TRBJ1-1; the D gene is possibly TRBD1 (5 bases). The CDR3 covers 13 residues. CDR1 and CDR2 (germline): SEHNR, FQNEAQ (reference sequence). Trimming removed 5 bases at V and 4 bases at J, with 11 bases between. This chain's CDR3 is CASSRGYGTEAFF. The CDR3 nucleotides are TGTGCCAGCAGCCGGGGCTACGGCACTGAAGCTTTCTTT.

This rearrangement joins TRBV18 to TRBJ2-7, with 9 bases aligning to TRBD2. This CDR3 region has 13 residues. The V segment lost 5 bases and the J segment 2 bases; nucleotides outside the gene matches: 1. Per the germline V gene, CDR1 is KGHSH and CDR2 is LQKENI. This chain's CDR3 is CASSGGRAYEQYF. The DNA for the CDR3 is TGTGCCAGCTCAGGCGGGAGGGCCTACGAGCAGTACTTC.

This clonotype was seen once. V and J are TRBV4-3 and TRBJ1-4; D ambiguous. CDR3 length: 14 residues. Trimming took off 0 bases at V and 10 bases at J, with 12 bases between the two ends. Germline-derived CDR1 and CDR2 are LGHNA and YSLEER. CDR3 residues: CASSQDGNRGKLFF. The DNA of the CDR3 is TGCGCCAGCAGCCAAGACGGTAACCGCGGAAAACTGTTTTTT.

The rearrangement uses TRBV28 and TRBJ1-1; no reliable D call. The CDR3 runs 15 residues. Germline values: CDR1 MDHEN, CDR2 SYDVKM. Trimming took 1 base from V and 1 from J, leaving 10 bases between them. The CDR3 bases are TGTGCCAGCAGTTTATTTCGGGGAAAGAACACTGAAGCTTTCTTT. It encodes CASSLFRGKNTEAFF.